These 11 T cell receptor beta chains were all obtained from the same sample, sequenced in a study of T-cell reconstitution after alpha-beta-depleted transplantation in children. This sample's TCRbeta library carried unique molecular identifier barcodes. TCRdb itself ran the PCR reads through MiXCR, one entry per CDR3 protein. The repertoire holds under 850,000 distinct CDR3 sequences, with about 12% as singletons. Sequenced material: PBMCs, taken before TCRalphabeta/CD19-depleted stem cell transplant. Receptor source: a girl aged 2-10 years with congenital amegakaryocytic thrombocytopenia, due to receive a stem cell transplant.

Only a few counts were recorded for this clonotype. The chain recombines TRBV7-6 with TRBJ2-5; 9 bases are a match to TRBD2. Germline CDR1 is SGHVS and CDR2 is FNYEAQ. V dropped 5 bases and J dropped 1; count of bases not matched to a gene: 11. The CDR3 contains 17 residues. DNA of the CDR3: TGTGCCAGCAGCGGTTTATCGCTAGCGGGATTCCAAGAGACCCAGTACTTC. Its protein is CASSGLSLAGFQETQYF.

The J gene is TRBJ2-7, the V gene TRBV7-9; 9 bases fit TRBD2. Trimming at V came to 1 base and at J to 5 bases, leaving 6 bases not matched to a gene. Germline CDR1 reads SEHNR; CDR2 reads FQNEAQ (reference sequence). This CDR3 comprises 15 residues. CDR3: CASSLDGLAYDEQYF. As DNA, the CDR3 is TGTGCCAGCAGCTTAGACGGACTAGCGTACGACGAGCAGTACTTC.

This clonotype was seen a handful of times. The chain is built from TRBV7-8 and TRBJ2-7, with D possibly called TRBD1 or TRBD2 (5 bases each). The CDR3 loop spans 16 amino acids. V was clipped by 0 bases and J by 4 bases, with 16 bases between them. Germline V gene data show CDR1 as SGHVS and CDR2 as FQNEAQ. CDR3 in amino acids: CASSLASLGRRYEQYF. The DNA of the CDR3 is TGTGCCAGCAGCTTAGCGTCTCTGGGACGGAGATACGAGCAGTACTTC.

Ten or more counts support this clonotype. This rearrangement joins TRBV29-1 to TRBJ2-5; D might be TRBD2 (6 bases). Trimming removed 7 bases from V and 0 bases from J, with 18 bases in between. The CDR3 covers 15 residues. Germline lookup yields CDR1 SQVTM and CDR2 ANQGSEA. The CDR3 loop is CSAGGPGGDQETQYF. The CDR3 DNA reads as TGCAGCGCAGGCGGGCCCGGCGGGGACCAAGAGACCCAGTACTTC.

This clonotype has at least ten counts. The J gene is TRBJ1-1, the V gene TRBV20-1, with D unclear. The CDR3 is made up of 11 amino acids. Trimming cost V 5 bases and J 0 bases, with 4 bases left between them. Germline V gene sequence: CDR1 DFQATT, CDR2 SNEGSKA (reference sequence). The DNA for the CDR3 is TGCAGTGCTGGTGTGAACACTGAAGCTTTCTTT. Amino acid sequence: CSAGVNTEAFF.

In its sample, this clonotype was seen many times. V is TRBV29-1 and J is TRBJ2-1; D perhaps matches TRBD1 (5 bases). With 6 bases removed from V and 3 bases from J, the gap between germline ends came to 18 bases. Germline lookup yields CDR1 SQVTM and CDR2 ANQGSEA. The CDR3 runs 15 residues. The CDR3 reads CSVIPSRGNYNEQFF. CDR3 bases: TGCAGCGTAATCCCCTCTAGGGGAAACTACAATGAGCAGTTCTTC.

This clonotype came up many times. J is TRBJ2-1 and V is TRBV29-1; perhaps TRBD2 as D (5 bases). The CDR3 runs 15 residues. Germline CDR1 is SQVTM and CDR2 is ANQGSEA. The ends were cut back, 4 bases at V and 4 bases at J, with 17 bases in the middle. The CDR3: CSVGGWKRGYNEQFF. The CDR3 DNA sequence: TGCAGCGTTGGCGGGTGGAAGAGAGGTTACAATGAGCAGTTCTTC.

Concerning this clonotype itself: This clone may be a read error of a much larger clone one base away. As the CDR3 is not closed by the conserved phenylalanine or tryptophan, this likely results from a read error. The CDR3 is CASSLLAAKLQETQYY. CDR3 DNA: TGTGCCAGCAGCCTATTAGCCGCGAAACTCCAAGAGACCCAGTACTAC. The gene calls are TRBV7-8 and TRBJ2-5, with D unclear. CDR1 and CDR2 (germline): SGHVS, FQNEAQ. V lost 5 bases, J lost 1 base, and 17 bases lay in between. The CDR3 is 16 residues long.

V is TRBV29-1 and J is TRBJ1-3, with a weak D call TRBD1 (6 bases). The CDR3 has 14 residues. The V gene's germline CDR1 is SQVTM and CDR2 ANQGSEA. The V end was cut by 7 bases, the J end by 0 bases, with 13 bases between. Here the CDR3 reads CSAYTTGSGNTIYF. The DNA of the CDR3 is TGCAGCGCCTACACGACAGGCTCTGGAAACACCATATATTTT.

The genes are TRBV20-1 and TRBJ2-1; D possibly corresponds to TRBD2 (5 bases). This CDR3 contains 17 residues. Germline V lookup: CDR1 DFQATT, CDR2 SNEGSKA (reference sequence). V was cut by 3 bases and J by 6 bases, with 24 bases left in between. The CDR3 sequence: CSARGRGDSRFPNEQFF. The CDR3 nucleotides read TGCAGTGCTAGGGGTCGGGGTGACTCTAGATTTCCCAATGAGCAGTTCTTC.

This clonotype was picked up a small number of times. This chain joins TRBV5-1 and TRBJ2-3; D perhaps matches TRBD2 (7 bases). Per germline, CDR1 SGHRS and CDR2 YFSETQ. This CDR3 contains 16 residues. V was cut by 4 bases and J by 5 bases, with 20 bases left in between. CDR3 protein: CASSKAGGGGVDTQYF. In DNA, the CDR3 is TGCGCCAGCAGCAAAGCCGGAGGGGGGGGCGTAGATACGCAGTATTTT.